This T cell receptor beta chain was profiled in a study of blood T cell repertoires in COVID-19 (dated by TCRdb to about 2020). At the level of the whole study: Collaborator samples came from the United States, Italy and Spain and covered acute and convalescent phases of COVID-19. The samples were drawn from two sources: the first 160 participants of the ongoing ImmuneRACE study, and 1,000 to 1,500 subjects contributed by 6 global collaborators. A freely available public database, intended as a resource for researchers studying the immune response to SARS-CoV-2, is where the repertoires were released. The dataset comprised deeply sampled blood TCRbeta repertoires from subjects exposed to, actively infected with, or recovered from COVID-19. Where available, HLA class I and class II types were obtained from metadata supplied by the sample provider rather than from assay-based typing. Nearly every sample came with metadata listing a de-identified subject ID, COVID-19 status, age in years and sex. The prospective study material was composed of cDNA or gDNA derived from T cells, B-cell-depleted T cells, or PBMCs.

The CDR3 sequence holds 12 residues, the cysteine and phenylalanine included. Here the CDR3 DNA is all that survives: 36 bases in frame from base 1. The germline V gene provides CDR1 SGDLS and CDR2 YYNGEE. Relative to germline, V is 4 bases shorter and J is 6 bases shorter, with 10 bases between their ends. Turning to this clone: It has no known antigen specificity. The record has no base qualities; no much larger clone is one base away.

Each collaborating institution followed its own protocols to collect whole blood in K2EDTA tubes. For TCRbeta analysis, collaborators shipped samples in one of three forms: frozen whole blood, isolated PBMCs, or DNA extracted from either of those sample types. The immunoSEQ Assay, a bias-controlled multiplex PCR, was used to amplify TCRbeta CDR3 regions from genomic DNA. The published analysis was carried out like this. The number of nucleated cells in each sample was estimated from the amplification of reference gene primers within the assay. Sequence reads were collapsed and filtered to measure the absolute abundance of every unique TCRbeta CDR3 rearrangement. Productive Simpson clonality was computed per sample as the square root of Simpson's diversity index over productive rearrangements. Drawn from immuneACCESS, this table holds only the in-frame rearrangements with V and J called that TCRdb kept. Clones are partly lost; checked studies trace under half to an unresolved V gene and leave the rest unexplained. Clone size and V and J calls were adopted from that table, with D and trimming inferred from the DNA. In this sample the table shows about 50,000 clones, approximately 87% of which occur a single time. The ten biggest clones cover approximately 5.6% of the sample.

General study outcomes and caveats: Clinical and demographic metadata were provided uncurated, with the amount varying by source and participant.

Sequenced material: peripheral blood. The receptor chain draws on TRBV9 and TRBJ1-1, with the D gene too uncertain to name. This sequence was found in a woman aged 55-70 years with acute or convalescent COVID-19. The DNA reads TGTGCCAGCAGCACCCCGAGGGCTGAAGCTTTCTTT. This translates into CASSTPRAEAFF. This CDR3, with the reference TRBV9 and TRBJ1-1 proteins standing in past its ends, gives the full variable domain DSGVTQTPKHLITATGQRVTLRCSPRSGDLSVYWYQQSLDQGLQFLIQYYNGEERAKGNILERFSAQQFPDLHSELNLSSLELGDSALYFCASSTPRAEAFFGQGTRLTVV.